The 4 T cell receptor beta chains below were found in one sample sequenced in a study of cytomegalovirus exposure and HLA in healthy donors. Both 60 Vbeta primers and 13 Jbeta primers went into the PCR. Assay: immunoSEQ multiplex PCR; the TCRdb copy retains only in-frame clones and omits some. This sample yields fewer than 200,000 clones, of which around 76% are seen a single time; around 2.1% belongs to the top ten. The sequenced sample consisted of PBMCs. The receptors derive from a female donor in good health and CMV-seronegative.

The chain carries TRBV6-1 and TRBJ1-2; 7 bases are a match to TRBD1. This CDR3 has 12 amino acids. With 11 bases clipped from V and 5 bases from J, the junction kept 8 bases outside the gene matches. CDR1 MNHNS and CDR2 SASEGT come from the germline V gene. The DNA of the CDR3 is TGTGCCGTTACGGGACAGCCTTATGGCTACACCTTC. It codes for CAVTGQPYGYTF.

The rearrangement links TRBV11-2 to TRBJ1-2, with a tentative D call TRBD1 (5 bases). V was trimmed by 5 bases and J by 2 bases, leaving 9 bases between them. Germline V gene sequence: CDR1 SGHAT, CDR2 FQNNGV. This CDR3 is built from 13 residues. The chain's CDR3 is CASSPRVNYGYTF. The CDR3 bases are TGTGCCAGCAGCCCCAGGGTGAACTATGGCTACACCTTC.

The CDR3 nucleotides read TGTGCCAGCAGCCTACGGACGGGAGACGGCGAAGCTTTCTTT. Translating it yields CASSLRTGDGEAFF. The chain couples TRBV7-3 to TRBJ1-1; no clear D. Germline loops: CDR1 SGHTA, CDR2 FQGTGA. Trimming took 5 bases from V and 8 from J, leaving 18 bases between them. This CDR3 spans 14 amino acids.

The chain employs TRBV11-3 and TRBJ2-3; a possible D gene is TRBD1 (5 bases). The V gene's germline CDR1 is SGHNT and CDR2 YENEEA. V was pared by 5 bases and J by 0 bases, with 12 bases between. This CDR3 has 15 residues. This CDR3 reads CASSHDSSSTDTQYF. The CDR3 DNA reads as TGTGCCAGCAGCCATGACAGTTCCAGCACAGATACGCAGTATTTT. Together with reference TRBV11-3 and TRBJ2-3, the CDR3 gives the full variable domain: EAGVVQSPRYKIIEKKQPVAFWCNPISGHNTLYWYLQNLGQGPELLIRYENEEAVDDSQLPKDRFSAERLKGVDSTLKIQPAELGDSAVYLCASSHDSSSTDTQYFGPGTRLTVL.